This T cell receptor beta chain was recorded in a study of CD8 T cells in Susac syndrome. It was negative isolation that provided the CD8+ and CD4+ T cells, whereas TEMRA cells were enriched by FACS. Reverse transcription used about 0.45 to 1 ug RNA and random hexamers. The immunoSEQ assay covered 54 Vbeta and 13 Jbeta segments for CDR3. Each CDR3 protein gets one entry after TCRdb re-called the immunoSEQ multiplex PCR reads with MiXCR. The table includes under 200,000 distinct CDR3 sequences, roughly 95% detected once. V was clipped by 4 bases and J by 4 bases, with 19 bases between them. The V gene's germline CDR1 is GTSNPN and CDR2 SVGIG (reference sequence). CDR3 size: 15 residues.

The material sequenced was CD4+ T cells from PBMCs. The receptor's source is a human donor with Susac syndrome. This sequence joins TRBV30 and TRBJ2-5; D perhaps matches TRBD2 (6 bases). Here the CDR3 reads CAWTPYGRHGETQYF. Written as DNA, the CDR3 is TGTGCCTGGACCCCGTACGGGAGACATGGAGAGACCCAGTACTTC.